This entry lists 2 T cell receptor beta chains sequenced from one sample in a study of blood T cell repertoires in COVID-19 (dated by TCRdb to between 2020 and 2021). The library was obtained by the immunoSEQ multiplex PCR assay. TCRdb mirrors the immuneACCESS table, restricted to in-frame sequences. Some clones are absent from its copies; in checked studies, under half trace to an unresolved V gene, and the reason for the others is unknown. Counted in this sample were over 200,000 clones; around 80% of them appeared once. Approximately 6% of the sample lies in the top ten. Source material: peripheral blood. The receptors originated from an elderly man with acute or convalescent COVID-19.

This chain joins TRBV5-4 and TRBJ1-6, with 9 positions matching TRBD1. The V segment lost 3 bases and the J segment 10 bases; nucleotides outside the gene matches: 8. The CDR3 contains 15 residues. Germline CDR1 is SGHNT and CDR2 is YYREEE (reference sequence). This CDR3 reads CASSSGTGIRSPLHF. In DNA, the CDR3 is TGTGCCAGCAGCTCCGGGACAGGGATAAGGTCACCCCTCCACTTT.

The chain combines TRBV2 with TRBJ2-1; weak D call: TRBD2 (6 bases). CDR3 size: 13 residues. V was pared by 7 bases and J by 4 bases, with 11 bases between. Germline CDR1 SNHLY, CDR2 FYNNEI. CDR3 bases: TGTGCCAGCATGGTTAGCGGATACAATGAGCAGTTCTTC. Its protein is CASMVSGYNEQFF.